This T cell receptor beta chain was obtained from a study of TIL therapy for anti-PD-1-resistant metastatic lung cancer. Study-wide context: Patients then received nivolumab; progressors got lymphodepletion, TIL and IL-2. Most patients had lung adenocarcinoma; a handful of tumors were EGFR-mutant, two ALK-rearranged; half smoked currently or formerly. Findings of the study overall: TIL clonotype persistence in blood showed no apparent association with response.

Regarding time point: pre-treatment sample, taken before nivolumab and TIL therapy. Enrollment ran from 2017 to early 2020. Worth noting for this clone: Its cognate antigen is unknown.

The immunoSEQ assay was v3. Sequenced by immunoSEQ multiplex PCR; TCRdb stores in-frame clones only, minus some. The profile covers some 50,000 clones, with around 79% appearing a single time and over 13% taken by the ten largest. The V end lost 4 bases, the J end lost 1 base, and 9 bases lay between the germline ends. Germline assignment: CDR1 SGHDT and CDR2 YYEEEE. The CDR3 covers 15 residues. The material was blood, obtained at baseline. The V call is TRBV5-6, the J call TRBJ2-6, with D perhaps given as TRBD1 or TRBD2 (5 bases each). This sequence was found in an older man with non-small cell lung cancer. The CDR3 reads CASSRGVSGANVLTF. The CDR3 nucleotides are TGTGCCAGCAGCCGAGGGGTGTCTGGGGCCAACGTCCTGACTTTC.